Described below is a single T cell receptor beta chain sequence and its context. The sample comes from a study of blood T cell repertoires in COVID-19. Across the whole study: Acute-phase and convalescent COVID-19 samples originated in the United States, Italy and Spain. Nucleic acid was either cDNA or gDNA, and it came from T cells, B-cell-depleted T cells, or PBMCs.

Germline V gives CDR1 MNHNY, CDR2 SVGAGI (reference sequence). This CDR3 region has 15 residues. V was trimmed by 1 base and J by 4 bases, leaving 11 bases between them. In the authors' methods: Estimates of nucleated cell counts were drawn from the amplification of reference gene primers. This table comes from immunoSEQ multiplex PCR, and its TCRdb copy is limited to in-frame clones, with some not included. V and J calls and clone size are given by that table; D and trimming were obtained from the DNA. The sample holds 40,000 to 45,000 clones; 70% to 90% are singletons and the top ten take roughly 4.5%.

The source material was peripheral blood. The V and J genes are TRBV6-6 and TRBJ1-3, with D possibly matching TRBD1 (6 bases). This clonotype was sampled from a man between 60 and 70 years old with acute or convalescent COVID-19. The CDR3: CASSYLAGVGNTIYF. CDR3 bases: TGTGCCAGCAGTTACTTGGCAGGGGTCGGAAACACCATATATTTT.